The 4 T cell receptor beta chains below all came from one sample that was sequenced in a study of cytomegalovirus exposure and HLA in healthy donors (TCRdb year 2017). Libraries were constructed by the immunoSEQ multiplex PCR assay. Here the immuneACCESS table is served through TCRdb, limited to in-frame sequences with V and J called. Missing clones are a known gap in these copies; in checked studies unresolved V genes cover under half, and the rest lacks a known reason. A total of 200,000 or so clones appear in this sample, approximately 82% of them only once. The biggest ten clones account for 5.5% to 7% of the sample. The sample taken for sequencing was PBMCs. These receptors all come from a woman between 18 and 29 years old in good health and CMV-seronegative.

The V and J genes are TRBV27 and TRBJ1-4; 7 bases fit TRBD1. Germline V gene lookup returns CDR1 MNHEY and CDR2 SMNVEV (reference sequence). The CDR3 extends over 15 amino acids. With 5 bases clipped from V and 5 bases from J, the junction kept 8 bases outside the gene matches. CDR3 sequence: CASSPMGQLNEKLFF. The DNA of the CDR3 is TGTGCCAGCAGTCCAATGGGACAGCTAAATGAAAAACTGTTTTTT.

This chain connects TRBV28 to TRBJ1-1; 9 bases are a match to TRBD1. There are 16 residues in the CDR3. CDR1 and CDR2 (germline): MDHEN, SYDVKM. The V and J ends lost 3 bases and 5 bases, in that order; junction bases with no gene match: 10. The CDR3, as DNA: TGTGCCAGCAGTTTGGGGACAGGGCCTCCGATTACTGAAGCTTTCTTT. Protein product: CASSLGTGPPITEAFF. Supplemented by reference TRBV28 and TRBJ1-1, the full variable domain reads DVKVTQSSRYLVKRTGEKVFLECVQDMDHENMFWYRQDPGLGLRLIYFSYDVKMKEKGDIPEGYSVSREKKERFSLILESASTNQTSMYLCASSLGTGPPITEAFFGQGTRLTVV.

This chain connects TRBV7-9 to TRBJ1-1, with D unresolved. V lost 5 bases and J 5 bases, leaving 9 bases between the germline ends. The CDR3 sequence is 12 residues long. Germline V gene data show CDR1 as SEHNR and CDR2 as FQNEAQ (reference sequence). The DNA for the CDR3 is TGTGCCAGCAGCCCCCCAGGAACTGAAGCTTTCTTT. It specifies CASSPPGTEAFF.

The chain combines TRBV28 with TRBJ2-3; 13 bases map to TRBD2. Trimming removed 2 bases from V and 10 bases from J; junction bases left unmatched: 9. This CDR3 contains 16 residues. The germline V gene encodes CDR1 MDHEN and CDR2 SYDVKM. Here the CDR3 reads CASSLHRTSGSRPQYF. CDR3 sequence (DNA): TGTGCCAGCAGTTTACACCGGACTAGCGGGAGTAGGCCGCAGTATTTT.